Sequencing of this TCR beta chain was carried out in a study of blood T cells in healthy people across ages. Whole-study findings and limits: No one knew whether donors had CMV, which possibly confounded expanded clonotype changes.

This clonotype was detected a few times. Antigen: not known. The use of a sample-barcoded 5' primer and a J-beta primer mix characterized a second PCR of about 6 to 11 cycles. From the 5' RACE reads, TCRdb called clonotypes with MiXCR, one entry per CDR3 protein. The sample includes 1.5 million to 2 million distinct CDR3 sequences, approximately 28% seen only once; the top ten take roughly 8%. Germline V gene data show CDR1 as SQVTM and CDR2 as ANQGSEA. V lost 0 bases and J lost 7; bases outside the gene matches: 12. The CDR3 is 16 amino acids. The sequencing input was blood. The receptor's source is a woman under 40 in good health. J is TRBJ1-2 and V is TRBV29-1, with 9 bases lining up with TRBD1. The CDR3 loop is CSVEDPDRGKWSGYTF. In DNA, the CDR3 is TGCAGCGTTGAAGATCCGGACAGGGGAAAATGGAGTGGCTACACCTTC.